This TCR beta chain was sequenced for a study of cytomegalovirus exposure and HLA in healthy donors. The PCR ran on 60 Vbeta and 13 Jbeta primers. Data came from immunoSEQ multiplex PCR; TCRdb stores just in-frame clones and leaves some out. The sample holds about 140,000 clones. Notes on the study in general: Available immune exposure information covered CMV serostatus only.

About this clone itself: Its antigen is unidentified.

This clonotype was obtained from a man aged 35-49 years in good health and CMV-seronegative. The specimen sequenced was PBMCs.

This chain's CDR3 is CASSPPMLANYGYTF. CDR3 sequence (DNA): TGTGCCAGCTCACCACCAATGCTAGCAAACTATGGCTACACCTTC. The chain carries TRBV18 and TRBJ1-2, with D uncertain. Germline lookup yields CDR1 KGHSH and CDR2 LQKENI. Trimming removed 0 bases at V and 2 bases at J, with 10 bases between. This CDR3 is built from 15 residues.